This is a list of T cell receptor beta chains from one sample in a study of PD-L1 blockade in urothelial cancer. The assay was immunoSEQ multiplex PCR, and TCRdb's table has in-frame clones only and misses some. The sample records some 89,000 clones, about 84% being singletons. Sequencing was performed on PBMCs, taken around atezolizumab (anti-PD-L1) treatment. These receptors came from a man aged 55-75 years with urothelial cancer. Both conserved end residues are part of each CDR3. The D gene is left open where the match is weak. Rows may omit the clone size; those that give it use once, few, many or a size class.

D gene | J gene | clone size | V gene | CDR3 DNA | CDR3 protein
NA | TRBJ2-1 | NA | TRBV9 | TGTGCCAGCAGCATGACTACCTCCAATGAGCAGTTCTTC | CASSMTTSNEQFF
TRBD1 | TRBJ1-2 | once | TRBV27 | TGTGCCAGCAGTTACCGGACAGGGTATGGCTACACCTTC | CASSYRTGYGYTF
NA | TRBJ2-3 | once | TRBV5-6 | TGTGCCAGCAGCTTGTCCGGACTCTACCACACAGATACGCAGTATTTT | CASSLSGLYHTDTQYF
TRBD2 | TRBJ2-1 | NA | TRBV15 | TGTGCCACCAGCGAAAGCGGGAGGTACAATGAGCAGTTCTTC | CATSESGRYNEQFF
NA | TRBJ2-7 | NA | TRBV6-5 | TGTGCCAGCACCCGGACACAAGGTTCCTACGAGCAGTACTTC | CASTRTQGSYEQYF
NA | TRBJ2-7 | NA | TRBV18 | TGTGCCAGCTCACCCCTGGAGAAGTTCGAGCAGTACTTC | CASSPLEKFEQYF
NA | TRBJ2-2 | NA | TRBV28 | TGTGCCAGCCGACGATCACAGGGTGGTCACGGGGAGCTGTTTTTT | CASRRSQGGHGELFF
TRBD1 | TRBJ2-7 | NA | TRBV7-3 | TGTGCCAGCAGCCGGTCGGGACAGGGAAGGGACGAGCAGTACTTC | CASSRSGQGRDEQYF
NA | TRBJ1-5 | few | TRBV2 | TGTGCCAGCAGTTACAGGGAAAATCAGCCCCAGCATTTT | CASSYRENQPQHF
NA | TRBJ1-5 | once | TRBV18 | TGTGCCAGCTCACCACCATCGGGGGGCGATCAGCCCCAGCATTTT | CASSPPSGGDQPQHF
TRBD2 | TRBJ2-1 | NA | TRBV6-1 | TGTGCCAGCAGTGAAGGACTAGCGAACGCCCTCGAGCAGTTCTTC | CASSEGLANALEQFF
TRBD1 | TRBJ1-1 | NA | TRBV7-9 | TGTGCCAGCAGCGTGGGACAGGGTTACACTGAAGCTTTCTTT | CASSVGQGYTEAFF
TRBD1 | TRBJ2-1 | NA | TRBV7-3 | TGTGCCAGCAGCTTGACCTTAACCGGGACAGCCCATGAGCAGTTCTTC | CASSLTLTGTAHEQFF
NA | TRBJ1-1 | few | TRBV18 | TGTGCCAGCTCACCAGTAACAGGGCTCTACACTGAAGCTTTCTTT | CASSPVTGLYTEAFF
TRBD1 | TRBJ1-3 | NA | TRBV15 | TGTGCCACCAGCAGGACAGGGGGCCTTGGAAACACCATATATTTT | CATSRTGGLGNTIYF
NA | TRBJ2-1 | NA | TRBV7-9 | TGTGCCAGCAGCTTAACAGGCGATGAGCAGTTCTTC | CASSLTGDEQFF
NA | TRBJ1-4 | NA | TRBV6-1 | TGTGCCAGCATGCTAGACGGTGGTCGACAAAAACTGTTTTTT | CASMLDGGRQKLFF
TRBD2 | TRBJ2-2 | NA | TRBV28 | TGTGCCAGCAGTTTGATACTAGCGACTAACACCGGGGAGCTGTTTTTT | CASSLILATNTGELFF
TRBD2 | TRBJ2-3 | NA | TRBV5-6 | TGTGCCAGCAGCACCCCTGGGCGGGAGTTAGATACGCAGTATTTT | CASSTPGRELDTQYF
NA | TRBJ2-3 | NA | TRBV5-1 | TGCGCCAGCAGCTCGGACAGCCAAGGGGGTACGCAGTATTTT | CASSSDSQGGTQYF
NA | TRBJ2-2 | NA | TRBV11-3 | TGTGCCAGCAGCTTGGACAGTAATACCGGGGAGCTGTTTTTT | CASSLDSNTGELFF
TRBD1 | TRBJ1-5 | NA | TRBV7-9 | TGTGCCAGCAGCTCAATCGGACAGGGGGGGCATCAGCCCCAGCATTTT | CASSSIGQGGHQPQHF
NA | TRBJ1-5 | NA | TRBV4-1 | TGCGCCAGCAGCCACACACAATTTCAGCCCCAGCATTTT | CASSHTQFQPQHF
TRBD2 | TRBJ2-7 | NA | TRBV6-1 | TGTGCCAGCAGTGCTTCGGGCGGGGGATGGACTTTTTACGAGCAGTACTTC | CASSASGGGWTFYEQYF
NA | TRBJ2-1 | once | TRBV29-1 | TGCAGCGTTGACTTCTACAATGAGCAGTTCTTC | CSVDFYNEQFF
TRBD1 | TRBJ1-1 | NA | TRBV9 | TGTGCCAGCAGCGGGGGGACAGCCAGTACTGAAGCTTTCTTT | CASSGGTASTEAFF
TRBD2 | TRBJ2-5 | NA | TRBV2 | TGTGCCAGCAGTGAGGAAGCTAGCGGGGGTCGGGAGACCCAGTACTTC | CASSEEASGGRETQYF
NA | TRBJ1-5 | NA | TRBV4-1 | TGCGCCAGCAGCCTCAGGGTAGTCGGCAATCAGCCCCAGCATTTT | CASSLRVVGNQPQHF
TRBD1 | TRBJ1-2 | NA | TRBV6-5 | TGTGCCAGCAGTTCCACGACAGGGGCCTCCTATGGCTACACCTTC | CASSSTTGASYGYTF
NA | TRBJ1-1 | NA | TRBV15 | TGTGCCACCAGCAGAGAGGACTCTAACACTGAAGCTTTCTTT | CATSREDSNTEAFF
NA | TRBJ2-2 | NA | TRBV6-5 | TGTGCCAGCAGTTACCGTCAGGGGCCGAACACCGGGGAGCTGTTTTTT | CASSYRQGPNTGELFF
TRBD1 | TRBJ1-5 | once | TRBV30 | TGTGCCTGGAGTACCGGGACAGGGGGCAATCAGCCCCAGCATTTT | CAWSTGTGGNQPQHF
NA | TRBJ1-2 | NA | TRBV6-1 | TGTGCCAGCAGTCGACTGGGAGGGCAGGACTATGGCTACACCTTC | CASSRLGGQDYGYTF
TRBD2 | TRBJ2-7 | NA | TRBV29-1 | TGCAGCGTTGTGCCGTTCCTAGCGGGAGGGGCCGAGCAGTACTTC | CSVVPFLAGGAEQYF
TRBD1 | TRBJ2-7 | NA | TRBV5-1 | TGCGCCAGCAGCTTGGGGCAGGGGGTCGAAGAGCAGTACTTC | CASSLGQGVEEQYF
NA | TRBJ2-7 | NA | TRBV25-1 | TGTGCCAGCAACTTCAGGACAATCCTCTACGAGCAGTACTTC | CASNFRTILYEQYF
NA | TRBJ2-5 | once | TRBV10-1 | TGCGCCAGCAGTGAGCACGGAGAAGAGACCCAGTACTTC | CASSEHGEETQYF
NA | TRBJ1-4 | NA | TRBV6-1 | TGTGCCAGCAGTGAACCCGGTAATGAAAAACTGTTTTTT | CASSEPGNEKLFF
NA | TRBJ1-1 | NA | TRBV7-6 | TGTGCCAGCAGTCCAACAGGCCTGTCCACTGAAGCTTTCTTT | CASSPTGLSTEAFF
NA | TRBJ2-7 | NA | TRBV19 | TGTGCCAGTAGTATCAATACTGGTTACGAGCAGTACTTC | CASSINTGYEQYF
NA | TRBJ2-2 | few | TRBV7-2 | TGTGCCAGCAGCTTAAGAATCGACACCATGGTGTTTTTT | CASSLRIDTMVFF
TRBD2 | TRBJ2-5 | NA | TRBV28 | TGTGCCAGCAGTCCCCCAGGGACTCGCGGGGGGACCCAGTACTTC | CASSPPGTRGGTQYF
TRBD1 | TRBJ1-2 | NA | TRBV5-4 | TGTGCCAGCAGCTCCCCGACAGGGGGATATGGCTACACCTTC | CASSSPTGGYGYTF
TRBD1 | TRBJ2-2 | NA | TRBV4-2 | TGTGCCAGCAGCACGTATTCAGGGGGCTCGTCGACCGGGGAGCTGTTTTTT | CASSTYSGGSSTGELFF
TRBD1 | TRBJ2-3 | once | TRBV6-1 | TGTGCCAGTTTTTGGGGACAGGTCACAGATACGCAGTATTTT | CASFWGQVTDTQYF
NA | TRBJ2-3 | NA | TRBV4-2 | TGTGCCAGCAGCCAAGACGGGGGACCATCCGGGGATACGCAGTATTTT | CASSQDGGPSGDTQYF
TRBD1 | TRBJ1-5 | NA | TRBV6-5 | TGTGCCAGCCGCCGGACGGGACAGGGCGGTCAGCCCCAGCATTTT | CASRRTGQGGQPQHF
NA | TRBJ2-3 | NA | TRBV7-2 | TGTGCCAGCAGCTTATTCCCCTCCCAACCTACTAGCACAGATACGCAGTATTTT | CASSLFPSQPTSTDTQYF
NA | TRBJ1-3 | NA | TRBV7-9 | TGTGCCAGCAGCCTCCCTGCGGGCTCCTCTGGAAACACCATATATTTT | CASSLPAGSSGNTIYF
TRBD1 | TRBJ2-7 | NA | TRBV11-3 | TGTGCCAGCAGTTCGACAGGGTACGAGCAGTACTTC | CASSSTGYEQYF
NA | TRBJ1-1 | NA | TRBV30 | TGTGCCTGGAGTGTAAGTGGGAGTACTGAAGCTTTCTTT | CAWSVSGSTEAFF
NA | TRBJ2-3 | NA | TRBV4-3 | TGCGCCAGCAGCCAAGACGATGGGGGGACCGGAGATACGCAGTATTTT | CASSQDDGGTGDTQYF
TRBD2 | TRBJ2-1 | NA | TRBV5-4 | TGTGCCAGCAGCGGAGGACTAGCGCCCAATGAGCAGTTCTTC | CASSGGLAPNEQFF
NA | TRBJ1-2 | once | TRBV19 | TGTGCCAGTAGTCCCAACCGAGGTGGCTACACCTTC | CASSPNRGGYTF
NA | TRBJ1-5 | NA | TRBV7-9 | TGTGCCAGCAGCTTAGCGGGGGGGCTGAGTCAGCCCCAGCATTTT | CASSLAGGLSQPQHF